The following is a T cell receptor (beta chain) sequence with its context. The sample comes from a study of OX40 agonist ivuxolimab in advanced cancers. Across the whole study: Ivuxolimab, an antibody that agonizes OX40 (CD134), was administered to the patients. Patient treatment consisted of intravenous ivuxolimab administration every 2 weeks at 0.01 to 10 mg/kg.

CDR1 SEHNR and CDR2 FQNEAQ come from the germline V gene (reference sequence). J lost 6 bases, V lost 5 bases, and 12 bases had no gene match. This CDR3 has 15 amino acids. Sequenced by immunoSEQ multiplex PCR; TCRdb stores in-frame clones only, minus some. The sample has approximately 89,000 clones; more than 85% are singletons. The V call is TRBV7-9, the J call TRBJ1-2, with TRBD1 matching 7 bases. The material was CD4+ or CD8+ T cells sorted from blood, obtained in a trial of the OX40 agonist ivuxolimab. The sequence was collected from an adult with an advanced solid tumor such as melanoma, head and neck, liver or kidney cancer. The DNA for the CDR3 is TGTGCCAGCAGCCCCACGTCGGGACAGTACCATGGCTACACCTTC. It yields the protein CASSPTSGQYHGYTF.